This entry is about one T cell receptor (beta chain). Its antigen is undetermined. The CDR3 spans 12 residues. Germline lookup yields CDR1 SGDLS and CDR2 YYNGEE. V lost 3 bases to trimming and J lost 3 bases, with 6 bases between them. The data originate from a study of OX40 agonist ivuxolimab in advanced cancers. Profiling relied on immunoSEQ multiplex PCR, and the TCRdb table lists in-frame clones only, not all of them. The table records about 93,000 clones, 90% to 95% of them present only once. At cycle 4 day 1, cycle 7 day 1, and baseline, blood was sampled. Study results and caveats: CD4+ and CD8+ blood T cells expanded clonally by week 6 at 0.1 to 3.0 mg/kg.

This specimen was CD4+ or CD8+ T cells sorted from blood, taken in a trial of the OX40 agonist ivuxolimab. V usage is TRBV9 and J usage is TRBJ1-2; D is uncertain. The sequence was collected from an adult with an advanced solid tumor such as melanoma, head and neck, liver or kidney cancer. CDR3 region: CASSAEYYGYTF. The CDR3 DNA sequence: TGTGCCAGCAGCGCAGAGTACTATGGCTACACCTTC.